Below, 19 T cell receptor beta chains from the same sample are listed, as sequenced in a study of cytomegalovirus exposure and HLA in healthy donors. TCRdb's table, derived via immunoSEQ multiplex PCR, lists solely in-frame clones and lacks some. The table lists tens of thousands of clones, roughly 94% of them singletons. The sample consisted of PBMCs. The receptors were sampled from a man in his late teens or twenties in good health and CMV-seropositive.

The chain combines TRBV4-1 with TRBJ1-4, with TRBD1 as a possible D gene (5 bases). The V end was cut by 4 bases, the J end by 3 bases, with 12 bases between. The length of the CDR3 is 15 residues. CDR1 and CDR2 from the germline V gene are MGHRA and YSYEKL. The CDR3 DNA follows: TGCGCCAGCAGCCTAAGCCAGGGCGCTAATGAAAAACTGTTTTTT. This gives the protein CASSLSQGANEKLFF.

The chain has TRBV15 and TRBJ2-1, with a possible D match to TRBD2 (7 bases). CDR1 and CDR2 from the germline V gene are LNHNV and YYDKDF (reference sequence). The V end lost 5 bases, the J end lost 4 bases, and 18 bases lay between the germline ends. This CDR3 comprises 16 residues. Written as DNA, the CDR3 is TGTGCCACCAGCCCCTCGGGGGGCACGGGGTACAATGAGCAGTTCTTC. Its translation: CATSPSGGTGYNEQFF.

This clone appeared once. The chain recombines TRBV28 with TRBJ1-3; TRBD1 might be the D (6 bases). The CDR3 totals 16 residues. CDR1 MDHEN and CDR2 SYDVKM come from the germline V gene. V dropped 6 bases and J dropped 0 bases, with 15 bases sitting between them. CDR3 sequence (DNA): TGTGCCAGCAGACGTACAGGGACATTCTCTGGAAACACCATATATTTT. Its translation is CASRRTGTFSGNTIYF.

This sequence joins TRBV7-3 and TRBJ2-7, with D perhaps matching TRBD2 (5 bases). Per the germline V gene, CDR1 is SGHTA and CDR2 is FQGTGA. CDR3 size: 16 residues. V was cut by 5 bases and J by 0 bases, with 17 bases left in between. CDR3 amino acids: CASSDPMGGSSYEQYF. CDR3 in DNA: TGTGCCAGCAGCGACCCGATGGGCGGGTCCTCCTACGAGCAGTACTTC.

The J gene is TRBJ1-1, the V gene TRBV9; 8 bases align to TRBD1. CDR3 length equals 14 residues. Germline CDR1 is SGDLS and CDR2 is YYNGEE. V trimming: 3 bases; J trimming: 4 bases; junction bases outside the gene matches: 5. CDR3: CASSAQGAGTEAFF. The DNA of the CDR3 is TGTGCCAGCAGCGCCCAGGGGGCTGGCACTGAAGCTTTCTTT.

V usage is TRBV4-1 and J usage is TRBJ2-3; 7 nucleotides line up with TRBD2. Germline-derived CDR1 and CDR2 are MGHRA and YSYEKL. The CDR3 extends over 18 amino acids. V shed 0 bases, J shed 7 bases, and the junction held 16 bases outside the gene matches. As DNA, the CDR3 is TGCGCCAGCAGCCAAGACCCACAGAGGGGAGGGGTCGTGAATACGCAGTATTTT. Amino acids: CASSQDPQRGGVVNTQYF.

The rearrangement links TRBV6-6 to TRBJ1-5; D call uncertain. The CDR3 sequence is 12 residues long. Germline CDR1 is MNHNY and CDR2 is SVGAGI (reference sequence). The CDR3 protein is CAIKTYNQPQHF. In DNA form, the CDR3 reads TGTGCAATCAAAACCTACAATCAGCCCCAGCATTTT.

V gene TRBV29-1 combines with J gene TRBJ2-7; 10 nucleotides align to TRBD2. CDR1 is SQVTM and CDR2 is ANQGSEA in the germline V gene. The CDR3 consists of 14 residues. V gave up 5 bases and J gave up 1 base; unmatched junction bases: 5. This CDR3 reads CSVMYSGRSYEQYF. For the CDR3, the DNA is TGCAGCGTTATGTATAGCGGGAGGTCCTACGAGCAGTACTTC.

The chain joins TRBV30 to TRBJ1-4; D is uncertain. The CDR3 loop spans 15 amino acids. Germline CDR1 is GTSNPN and CDR2 is SVGIG (reference sequence). V shed 5 bases and J shed 3 bases, with 16 bases lying between them. CDR3 nucleotides: TGTGCCTGGTCCCTCCGGGGAAAGTCTAATGAAAAACTGTTTTTT. Translated, it gives CAWSLRGKSNEKLFF.

The chain links TRBV28 to TRBJ2-7; tentative D call: TRBD2 (5 bases). The CDR3 extends over 12 amino acids. CDR1 and CDR2 from the germline V gene are MDHEN and SYDVKM. The ends were cut back, 6 bases at V and 0 bases at J, with 6 bases in the middle. CDR3: CASSRDSYEQYF. The CDR3 DNA sequence: TGTGCCAGCAGCCGGGACTCCTACGAGCAGTACTTC.

The V call is TRBV15, the J call TRBJ1-2, with 7 bases matching TRBD1. Germline V gene data show CDR1 as LNHNV and CDR2 as YYDKDF (reference sequence). J lost 4 bases, V lost 1 base, and 9 bases had no gene match. This CDR3 has 16 amino acids. The CDR3 spells CATSRGPNRGGYGYTF. The CDR3, as DNA: TGTGCCACCAGCAGAGGCCCTAACAGGGGAGGCTATGGCTACACCTTC.

In its sample, this clone was seen once. CDR3 region: CASSLGSEAFF. CDR3 nucleotides: TGTGCCAGCAGTCTGGGCAGTGAAGCTTTCTTT. This rearrangement joins TRBV27 to TRBJ1-1; no clear D. Germline V CDR1 and CDR2: MNHEY, SMNVEV (reference sequence). V dropped 5 bases and J dropped 7 bases, with 8 bases sitting between them. The CDR3 extends over 11 amino acids.

Comments on this clone: The same CDR3 can be traced to other DNA sequences in this sample. CDR3 sequence (DNA): TGTGCCTGGAGTAGGGACAGGGACGAGCAGTACTTC. Protein: CAWSRDRDEQYF. The genes are TRBV30 and TRBJ2-7; the match to TRBD1 covers 9 bases. The CDR3 is 12 residues long. After removal of 2 bases from V and 5 bases from J, the junction contained 1 base not matched to a gene. Germline V lookup: CDR1 GTSNPN, CDR2 SVGIG (reference sequence).

V usage is TRBV18 and J usage is TRBJ2-6; D unclear. The germline gives CDR1 KGHSH, CDR2 LQKENI. The CDR3 covers 17 residues. V was cut by 3 bases and J by 3 bases, with 15 bases left in between. The CDR3 sequence: CASSPQDGTGGANVLTF. The CDR3 DNA reads TGTGCCAGCTCACCCCAGGATGGAACTGGTGGGGCCAACGTCCTGACTTTC. The full variable domain, with the rest looked up from reference TRBV18 and TRBJ2-6, is NAGVMQNPRHLVRRRGQEARLRCSPMKGHSHVYWYRQLPEEGLKFMVYLQKENIIDESGMPKERFSAEFPKEGPSILRIQQVVRGDSAAYFCASSPQDGTGGANVLTFGAGSRLTVL.

The chain employs TRBV4-2 and TRBJ1-5; tentatively, D is TRBD1 (6 bases). CDR3 length equals 19 residues. V lost 1 base and J lost 0, with 19 bases in between. CDR1 LGHNA and CDR2 YNFKEQ come from the germline V gene. The CDR3 spells CASSQVSGGDTHSNQPQHF. The CDR3 nucleotides are TGTGCCAGCAGCCAAGTTTCGGGGGGCGATACTCATAGCAATCAGCCCCAGCATTTT.

The genes are TRBV5-1 and TRBJ2-2; TRBD2 might be the D (5 bases). The V end was cut by 6 bases, the J end by 6 bases, with 21 bases between. The CDR3 has 16 residues. Per the germline V gene, CDR1 is SGHRS and CDR2 is YFSETQ. DNA of the CDR3: TGCGCCAGCATGTCTCTTTTGCCCGGACTTGCCGGGGAGCTGTTTTTT. Its translation: CASMSLLPGLAGELFF.

The chain links TRBV11-2 to TRBJ2-3, with D possibly being TRBD1 (6 bases). The CDR3 length is 16 residues. Trimming cost V 4 bases and J 2 bases, with 16 bases left between them. Germline V gene sequence: CDR1 SGHAT, CDR2 FQNNGV. The CDR3 loop reads CASSSIQGPYTDTQYF. The DNA for the CDR3 is TGTGCCAGCAGCTCTATACAGGGCCCCTACACAGATACGCAGTATTTT.

CDR3 amino acids: CAWRGRENYGYTF. CDR3 DNA sequence: TGTGCCTGGAGAGGCAGGGAAAACTATGGCTACACCTTC. V is TRBV30 and J is TRBJ1-2, with TRBD1 as a possible D gene (5 bases). CDR1 and CDR2 (germline): GTSNPN, SVGIG (reference sequence). The length of the CDR3 is 13 residues. The V end was cut by 3 bases, the J end by 2 bases, with 10 bases between. The full variable domain, in which reference TRBV30 and TRBJ1-2 provide the parts outside the CDR3, is SQTIHQWPATLVQPVGSPLSLECTVEGTSNPNLYWYRQAAGRGLQLLFYSVGIGQISSEVPQNLSASRPQDRQFILSSKKLLLSDSGFYLCAWRGRENYGYTFGSGTRLTVV.

This rearrangement joins TRBV27 to TRBJ2-7, with 10 bases that match TRBD2. This CDR3 comprises 14 residues. The germline gives CDR1 MNHEY, CDR2 SMNVEV (reference sequence). V shed 7 bases, J shed 5 bases, and the junction held 8 bases outside the gene matches. CDR3 loop: CASTKSGRADEQYF. CDR3 in DNA: TGTGCCAGCACAAAAAGCGGGAGGGCCGACGAGCAGTACTTC.